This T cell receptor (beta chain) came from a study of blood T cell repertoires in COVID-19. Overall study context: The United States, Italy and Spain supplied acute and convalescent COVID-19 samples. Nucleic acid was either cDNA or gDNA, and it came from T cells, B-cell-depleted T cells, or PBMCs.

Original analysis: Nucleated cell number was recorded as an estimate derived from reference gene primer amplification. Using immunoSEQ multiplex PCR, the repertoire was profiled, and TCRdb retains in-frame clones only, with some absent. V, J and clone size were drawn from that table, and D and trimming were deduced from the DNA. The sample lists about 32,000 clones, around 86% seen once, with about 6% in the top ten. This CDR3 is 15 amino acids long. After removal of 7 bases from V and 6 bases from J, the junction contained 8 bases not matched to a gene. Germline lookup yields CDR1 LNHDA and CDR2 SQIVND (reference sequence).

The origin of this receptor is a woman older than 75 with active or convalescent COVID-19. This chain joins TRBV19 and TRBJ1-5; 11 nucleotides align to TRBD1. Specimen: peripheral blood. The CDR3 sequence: CASTRTGGAGQPQHF. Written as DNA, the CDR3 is TGTGCCAGTACCCGGACAGGGGGCGCGGGTCAGCCCCAGCATTTT.